These T cell receptor beta chains were read from a single sample in a study of HIV-infected patients and healthy controls. In TCRdb, the 5' RACE reads were re-called with MiXCR into one record per CDR3 protein. The sample lists tens of thousands of distinct CDR3 sequences; under 9% were seen once. The specimen sequenced was blood. The receptors originated from an adult in good health. Each CDR3 is given with its conserved first and last residue. The order of the fields is J gene, V gene, D gene, clone size, CDR3 protein, CDR3 DNA. A D gene is named only where the DNA matches it firmly. Clone size is shown for a subset of rows, as once, few, many or a class of expanded clone.

J: TRBJ1-2
V: TRBV5-4
D: NA
size: few
CDR3: CASSLAWGGNAPGYTF
DNA: TGTGCCAGCAGCTTGGCTTGGGGGGGCAACGCTCCTGGCTACACCTTC

J: TRBJ1-2
V: TRBV30
D: TRBD1
size: many
CDR3: CAWSVRQGGYTF
DNA: TGTGCCTGGAGTGTCCGACAGGGTGGCTACACCTTC

J: TRBJ1-2
V: TRBV6-5
D: TRBD1
size: many
CDR3: CASSSRTGSGYTF
DNA: TGTGCCAGCAGTTCACGGACAGGGAGTGGCTACACCTTC

J: TRBJ1-4
V: TRBV5-1
D: TRBD1
size: many
CDR3: CASSTDRGHHEKLFF
DNA: TGCGCCAGCAGCACGGACAGGGGGCATCATGAAAAACTGTTTTTT

J: TRBJ1-4
V: TRBV6-5
D: NA
size: many
CDR3: CASSSMGAPMEKLFF
DNA: TGTGCCAGCAGTTCGATGGGGGCGCCGATGGAAAAACTGTTTTTT

J: TRBJ1-6
V: TRBV5-6
D: TRBD1
size: many
CDR3: CASSIGTGPRMFHF
DNA: TGTGCCAGCAGCATCGGGACAGGCCCGCGGATGTTCCACTTT

J: TRBJ1-1
V: TRBV20-1
D: TRBD1
size: many
CDR3: CSARDSGDREFGFF
DNA: TGCAGTGCTAGAGATTCAGGGGACAGGGAGTTTGGTTTCTTT

J: TRBJ2-5
V: TRBV11-2
D: NA
size: many
CDR3: CASSSRLGQETQYF
DNA: TGTGCCAGCAGCTCCCGACTAGGCCAAGAGACCCAGTACTTC

J: TRBJ1-6
V: TRBV7-9
D: NA
size: medium-sized
CDR3: CASRPMPNSPLHF
DNA: TGTGCCAGCAGGCCCATGCCTAATTCACCCCTCCACTTT

J: TRBJ1-1
V: TRBV11-2
D: NA
size: many
CDR3: CASSFQGSYTEAFF
DNA: TGTGCCAGCAGCTTCCAGGGTTCATATACTGAAGCTTTCTTT

J: TRBJ1-1
V: TRBV19
D: NA
size: few
CDR3: CASSINKALEAFF
DNA: TGTGCCAGTAGTATAAACAAGGCCCTTGAAGCTTTCTTT

J: TRBJ1-5
V: TRBV6-1
D: NA
size: NA
CDR3: CASSGGADSNQPQHF
DNA: TGTGCCAGCAGTGGGGGCGCGGATAGCAATCAGCCCCAGCATTTT

J: TRBJ1-3
V: TRBV28
D: NA
size: many
CDR3: CATKVSGAGNTIYF
DNA: TGTGCCACCAAAGTCTCCGGGGCTGGAAACACCATATATTTT

J: TRBJ1-4
V: TRBV6-6
D: NA
size: NA
CDR3: CASSSPYPTNEKLFF
DNA: TGTGCCAGCAGTTCCCCTTACCCAACTAATGAAAAACTGTTTTTT

J: TRBJ1-5
V: TRBV12-3/TRBV12-4
D: NA
size: many
CDR3: CASSRRGADQPQHF
DNA: TGTGCCAGCAGTCGCCGGGGCGCGGATCAGCCCCAGCATTTT

J: TRBJ2-5
V: TRBV5-6
D: TRBD1
size: medium-sized
CDR3: CASSHRGLSRETQYF
DNA: TGTGCCAGCAGCCACAGGGGTTTGTCGAGAGAGACCCAGTACTTC

J: TRBJ1-6
V: TRBV4-1
D: NA
size: many
CDR3: CASSQFSSLDSPLHF
DNA: TGCGCCAGCAGCCAATTCTCCAGTCTGGATTCACCCCTCCACTTT

J: TRBJ1-5
V: TRBV11-2
D: NA
size: NA
CDR3: CASLARQSNQPQHF
DNA: TGTGCCAGCCTAGCCCGACAGAGCAATCAGCCCCAGCATTTT

J: TRBJ2-7
V: TRBV4-2
D: NA
size: many
CDR3: CASSQGTGTTYEQYF
DNA: TGTGCCAGCAGCCAAGGTACGGGGACCACCTACGAGCAGTACTTC

J: TRBJ2-3
V: TRBV6-5
D: NA
size: few
CDR3: CASNPRTGTDTQYF
DNA: TGTGCCAGCAACCCGAGGACTGGCACAGATACGCAGTATTTT

J: TRBJ2-3
V: TRBV7-2
D: TRBD2
size: many
CDR3: CASSLSGGRRDTQYF
DNA: TGTGCCAGCAGCCTTAGCGGGGGGAGGAGAGATACGCAGTATTTT

J: TRBJ1-1
V: TRBV29-1
D: NA
size: many
CDR3: CSVERTAKGAEAFF
DNA: TGCAGCGTTGAAAGGACCGCCAAGGGCGCTGAAGCTTTCTTT